This TCR beta chain stems from a study of T cells in Graves' hyperthyroidism and ophthalmopathy. This clonotype appeared a few times. The target antigen is unknown. Whole-study results and caveats: Researchers report that a 13 V-J model separated ophthalmopathy from stable hyperthyroidism. Expanded thyroid clonotypes (above 0.001) were mostly also found in blood.

Researchers amplified the TCR beta CDR3 regions from RNA transcripts. Using the HTBI primer set, a first-round RT-PCR was run on the TCR CDR3. TCRdb ran MiXCR on the multiplex PCR reads and lists one entry per CDR3 protein. The data contain almost 600,000 distinct CDR3 sequences, approximately 15% of them singletons. Investigators excluded patients with uncontrolled infection, other autoimmune disease, pregnancy or lactation. The diagnoses drew upon clinical symptoms, serum thyroxine and TRAb, thyroid ultrasound and orbital computed tomography. Per germline, CDR1 DFQATT and CDR2 SNEGSKA (reference sequence). CDR3 length: 13 residues. V lost 0 bases, J lost 8 bases, and 3 bases stayed unmatched.

Sequencing input: blood. The chain is built from TRBV20-1 and TRBJ1-2, with TRBD1 matching over 10 bases. This clonotype originated in a woman in her 30s with Graves' hyperthyroidism that later progressed to Graves' ophthalmopathy. CDR3 sequence: CSAREGQGLGYTF. The DNA for the CDR3 is TGCAGTGCTAGAGAGGGACAGGGGCTCGGCTACACCTTC.